This T cell receptor beta chain is from a study of T-cell memory formation after mild COVID-19. Whole-study findings and limits: CD4+ contracting clones were mainly CM and EM; CD8+ ones, EMRA.

TCRdb processed the 5' RACE reads anew with MiXCR; each CDR3 protein has one entry. This table holds about 160,000 distinct CDR3 sequences, roughly 31% found once. The CDR3 runs to 14 residues. V lost 0 bases, J lost 4 bases, and 7 bases lay in between. Germline loops: CDR1 LGHDT, CDR2 YNNKEL (reference sequence). As to this clonotype: What it recognizes is unknown.

Source material: PBMCs or a T cell subset sorted from them (not recorded which). This chain joins TRBV3-1 and TRBJ1-3, with D maybe TRBD1 (6 bases). The TCR was taken from an adult woman who had mild COVID-19 (a few samples of this study predate the infection). Cell type and time point are not known. CDR3 sequence reads: CASSQERGGNTIYF. Here the CDR3 DNA reads TGTGCCAGCAGCCAAGAAAGGGGGGGAAACACCATATATTTT.